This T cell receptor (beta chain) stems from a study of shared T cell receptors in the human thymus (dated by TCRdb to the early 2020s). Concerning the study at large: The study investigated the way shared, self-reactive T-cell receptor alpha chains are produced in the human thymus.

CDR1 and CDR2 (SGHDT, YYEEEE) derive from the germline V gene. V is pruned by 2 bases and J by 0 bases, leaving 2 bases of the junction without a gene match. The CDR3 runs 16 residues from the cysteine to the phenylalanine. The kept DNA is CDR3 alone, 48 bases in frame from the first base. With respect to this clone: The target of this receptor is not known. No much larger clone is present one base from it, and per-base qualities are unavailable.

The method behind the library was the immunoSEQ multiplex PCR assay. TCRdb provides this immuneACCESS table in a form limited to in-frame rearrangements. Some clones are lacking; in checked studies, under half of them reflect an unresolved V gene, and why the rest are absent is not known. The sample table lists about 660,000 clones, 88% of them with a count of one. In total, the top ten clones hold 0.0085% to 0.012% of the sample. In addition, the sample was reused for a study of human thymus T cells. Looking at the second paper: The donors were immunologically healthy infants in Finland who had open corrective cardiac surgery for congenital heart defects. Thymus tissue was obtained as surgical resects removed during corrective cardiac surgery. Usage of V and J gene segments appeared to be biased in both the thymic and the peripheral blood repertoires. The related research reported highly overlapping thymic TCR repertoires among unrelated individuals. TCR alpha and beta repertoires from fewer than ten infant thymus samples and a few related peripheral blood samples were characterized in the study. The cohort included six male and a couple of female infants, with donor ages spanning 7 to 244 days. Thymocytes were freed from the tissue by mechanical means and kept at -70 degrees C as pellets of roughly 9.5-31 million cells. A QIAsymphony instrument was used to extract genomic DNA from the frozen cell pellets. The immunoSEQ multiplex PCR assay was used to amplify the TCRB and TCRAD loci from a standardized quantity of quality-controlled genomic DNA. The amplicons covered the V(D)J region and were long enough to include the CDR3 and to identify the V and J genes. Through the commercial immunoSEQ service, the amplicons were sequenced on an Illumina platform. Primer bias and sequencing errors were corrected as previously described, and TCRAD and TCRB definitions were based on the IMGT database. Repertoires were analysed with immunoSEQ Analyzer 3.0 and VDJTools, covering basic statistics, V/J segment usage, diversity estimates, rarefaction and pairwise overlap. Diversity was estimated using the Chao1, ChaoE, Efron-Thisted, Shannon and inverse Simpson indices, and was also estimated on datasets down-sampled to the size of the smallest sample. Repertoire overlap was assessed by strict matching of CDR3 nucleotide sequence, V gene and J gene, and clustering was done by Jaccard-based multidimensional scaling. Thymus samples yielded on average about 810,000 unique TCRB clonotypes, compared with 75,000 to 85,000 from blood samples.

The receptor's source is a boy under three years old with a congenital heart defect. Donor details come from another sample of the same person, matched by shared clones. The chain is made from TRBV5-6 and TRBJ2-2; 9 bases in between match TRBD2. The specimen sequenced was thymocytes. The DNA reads TGTGCCAGCAGCTTATCTAGCGGGGCGAACACCGGGGAGCTGTTTTTT. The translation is CASSLSSGANTGELFF. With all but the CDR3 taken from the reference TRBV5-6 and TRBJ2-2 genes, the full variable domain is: DAGVTQSPTHLIKTRGQQVTLRCSPKSGHDTVSWYQQALGQGPQFIFQYYEEEERQRGNFPDRFSGHQFPNYSSELNVNALLLGDSALYLCASSLSSGANTGELFFGEGSRLTVL.